This entry lists 13 T cell receptor beta chains sequenced from one sample in a study of T cell repertoires in ileal Crohn's disease. Produced via immunoSEQ multiplex PCR; TCRdb's table is partial and in-frame only. The data hold 13,000 or so clones, with roughly 80% observed a single time. The time point denotes: inflamed ileum from the surgical specimen. Sequencing input: ileal tissue. Receptors were obtained from an adult with Crohn's disease.

The chain couples TRBV2 to TRBJ1-1, with a possible D match to TRBD1 (5 bases). The CDR3 is made up of 13 amino acids. Germline V gives CDR1 SNHLY, CDR2 FYNNEI. V shed 11 bases and J shed 1 base, with 14 bases lying between them. CDR3 in DNA: TGTGCCTCACAGGCAGTCGAGAACACTGAAGCTTTCTTT. Its translation: CASQAVENTEAFF. Full variable domain (missing parts from reference TRBV2 and TRBJ1-1): EPEVTQTPSHQVTQMGQEVILRCVPISNHLYFYWYRQILGQKVEFLVSFYNNEISEKSEIFDDQFSVERPDGSNFTLKIRSTKLEDSAMYFCASQAVENTEAFFGQGTRLTVV.

This chain links TRBV6-1 with TRBJ2-6; D uncertain. V was shortened by 3 bases and J by 0 bases, with 6 bases between the two germline ends. CDR1 and CDR2 (germline): MNHNS, SASEGT. This CDR3 contains 15 residues. CDR3 sequence: CASSEGSSGANVLTF. CDR3 DNA: TGTGCCAGCAGTGAGGGCAGCTCTGGGGCCAACGTCCTGACTTTC.

V gene TRBV6-5 combines with J gene TRBJ1-2, with D possibly matching TRBD1 (6 bases). The CDR3 length is 16 residues. CDR1 MNHEY and CDR2 SVGAGI come from the germline V gene. V gave up 2 bases and J gave up 4 bases, with 17 bases separating them. The CDR3 DNA reads as TGTGCCAGCAGTTACGGCCGGACAGTGGGTGGCTATGGCTACACCTTC. Its protein is CASSYGRTVGGYGYTF.

This sequence joins TRBV19 and TRBJ1-2; 9 bases match TRBD1. V dropped 3 bases and J dropped 4; count of bases not matched to a gene: 6. The CDR3 totals 15 residues. Germline loops: CDR1 LNHDA, CDR2 SQIVND (reference sequence). The CDR3 DNA sequence: TGTGCCAGTAGTATCAGGGACAGGGCCTCCTATGGCTACACCTTC. This gives the protein CASSIRDRASYGYTF.

The chain employs TRBV6-4 and TRBJ2-2; 7 bases are shared with TRBD1. The CDR3 contains 13 residues. V shed 6 bases and J 5 bases; nucleotides not matched to a gene: 3. The germline CDR1 and CDR2 sequences are MRHNA and SNTAGT. The CDR3 bases are TGTGCCAGCAGCCTACAGGGGACCGGGGAGCTGTTTTTT. Residues: CASSLQGTGELFF.

The chain recombines TRBV27 with TRBJ1-3; D might be TRBD1 (5 bases). This CDR3 contains 13 residues. Germline V lookup: CDR1 MNHEY, CDR2 SMNVEV (reference sequence). V was clipped by 1 base and J by 8 bases, with 9 bases between them. CDR3 sequence: CASSLYAGDTIYF. The DNA of the CDR3 is TGTGCCAGCAGTTTATATGCGGGGGACACCATATATTTT.

The rearrangement uses TRBV30 and TRBJ1-3, with D hard to call. With 7 bases removed from V and 3 bases from J, the gap between germline ends came to 16 bases. This CDR3 has 14 amino acids. CDR1 and CDR2 (germline): GTSNPN, SVGIG (reference sequence). The CDR3 coding sequence is TGTGCCTCCCTATCTACGGGTTTTGGAAACACCATATATTTT. Translating it yields CASLSTGFGNTIYF.

This chain joins TRBV6-1 and TRBJ2-5; the D is unclear. The CDR3 extends over 14 amino acids. V was trimmed by 4 bases and J by 3 bases, leaving 12 bases between them. Germline CDR1 reads MNHNS; CDR2 reads SASEGT. The CDR3 DNA is TGTGCCAGCAGTGTACAGAGGTTGGAAGAGACCCAGTACTTC. Encoded protein: CASSVQRLEETQYF.

The chain combines TRBV19 with TRBJ2-3; D may be TRBD2 (7 bases). Trimming removed 3 bases from V and 4 bases from J, with 14 bases in between. In germline, CDR1 is LNHDA, CDR2 SQIVND (reference sequence). CDR3 length equals 15 residues. The CDR3 region has the DNA TGTGCCAGTAGTATTAGGGGGGGGGCTTCAGATACGCAGTATTTT. Translated: CASSIRGGASDTQYF.

The chain uses TRBV7-8 and TRBJ2-5, with D possibly matching TRBD2 (7 bases). The germline gives CDR1 SGHVS, CDR2 FQNEAQ. The CDR3 has 17 amino acids. Deletions cut 0 bases from V and 1 base from J, with 15 bases between. The CDR3 coding sequence is TGTGCCAGCAGCTTAGCTCTGCGGGGGCGGGCCCAAGAGACCCAGTACTTC. Translated: CASSLALRGRAQETQYF.

The chain uses TRBV5-6 and TRBJ1-5; TRBD1 is a possible D gene (5 bases). CDR3 length: 12 amino acids. Deletions cut 2 bases from V and 11 bases from J, with 11 bases between. Per the germline V gene, CDR1 is SGHDT and CDR2 is YYEEEE. In nucleotides, the CDR3 is TGTGCCAGCAGCTTTTGGGGACGAGCCCAGCATTTT. It encodes CASSFWGRAQHF. Combining the CDR3 with reference TRBV5-6 and TRBJ1-5 gives the whole variable domain DAGVTQSPTHLIKTRGQQVTLRCSPKSGHDTVSWYQQALGQGPQFIFQYYEEEERQRGNFPDRFSGHQFPNYSSELNVNALLLGDSALYLCASSFWGRAQHFGDGTRLSIL.

This clone was seen only once. V gene TRBV7-9 combines with J gene TRBJ1-2; no firm D call. CDR3 size: 17 residues. Germline V lookup: CDR1 SEHNR, CDR2 FQNEAQ (reference sequence). V was trimmed by 2 bases and J by 1 base, leaving 17 bases between them. The CDR3 loop is CASSLSMQHPFNYGYTF. The DNA for the CDR3 is TGTGCCAGCAGCTTATCTATGCAACACCCATTTAACTATGGCTACACCTTC.

This chain uses TRBV9 with TRBJ1-3; TRBD1 matches 7 bases. The CDR3 runs 15 residues. V trimming: 4 bases; J trimming: 2 bases; junction bases outside the gene matches: 6. CDR1 is SGDLS and CDR2 is YYNGEE in the germline V gene. The DNA for the CDR3 is TGTGCCAGCAGCTCCCTGGGGACAGCTGGAAACACCATATATTTT. This encodes CASSSLGTAGNTIYF.